This paragraph reports one T cell receptor beta chain. In this sample, this clonotype turned up many times. No cognate antigen has been identified for it. No qualities accompany the bases; no much larger clone lies one base away. This specimen's time point label, interpreted: persistent/refractory GD, antithyroid drugs over 5 years with positive TRAb. For both TCR sequencing and RNA sequencing, RNA was extracted from PBMCs in TRIzol. The diagnosis of Graves' disease was made according to American Thyroid Association guidelines. Patients for the study were recruited at an endocrinology department in Xi'an, China. Each patient gave 7.5 to 10 milliliters of peripheral blood, collected in an EDTA anticoagulant tube. Ficoll Paque Plus density gradient separation was used to isolate PBMCs, and no further T cell sorting was performed. An Agilent 2100 Bioanalyzer and agarose gel were used to check RNA quality, and a NanoDrop 2000 was used to measure RNA concentration.

The data were obtained in a study of regulatory T cells in long-lasting Graves disease (dated by TCRdb to the early 2020s). Looking at the study overall: Persistent Graves' disease was defined as antithyroid drug treatment for over 5 years with persistently positive TSH receptor autoantibodies. Antithyroid drugs had been taken for approximately 10 years on average by persistent Graves' disease patients in the clinical cohort. The study was conducted in China and was registered as a clinical trial. A total of some 35 samples underwent TCR sequencing, from 13 patients with persistent Graves' disease and 20 or so patients with newly diagnosed Graves' disease. Persistent Graves' disease patients were compared with newly diagnosed Graves' disease patients by peripheral blood TCR sequencing and RNA sequencing. Here is what the overall study found, with its caveats: Persistent disease showed preferential use of TRBV28, TRBJ1-2 and TRBJ2-5, whereas newly diagnosed disease favored TRBV20-1 and TRBJ2-1. Sequencing and analysis were limited to the TCR beta chain. The authors noted that the small sample size was a limitation that may lower accuracy. More public clonotypes were shared among persistent patients (under 3,000) than among newly diagnosed patients (approximately 1,000). The study examined only peripheral blood because the primary lesion, thyroid tissue, could not be accessed. Compared with newly diagnosed patients, persistent Graves' disease patients had lower TCR Shannon entropy and fewer highly expanded clones, which suggests clonal expansion.

CDR1 is given as MNHNS and CDR2 as SASEGT, both from the germline V gene. For this chain, trimming is 9 bases at the V end and 3 bases at the J end, and the number of junction bases without a gene match is 13. Including the terminal cysteine and phenylalanine, the CDR3 comprises 15 residues. The CDR3 DNA has 45 bases and is translated from base 1. Library construction relied on multiplex PCR. These reads were obtained on an Illumina HiSeq 4000. To build TCR beta libraries, CDR3 regions were amplified by Arm-PCR using iRepertoire HTBI primers. Before sequencing, the PCR products went through gel purification. Regarding the original processing steps: Gene usage analysis of CDR3 amino acid clonotypes used the 55 to 65 TRBV and 11 to 15 TRBJ segments found across samples. COPE and FqMerger were used to merge filtered high-quality paired reads into contigs. BLAST was used to align contigs to the IMGT TRBV, TRBD and TRBJ reference genes, and CDR3 was defined following IMGT. Any clonotype with a frequency above 0.1% was classified as a highly expanded clone. Shannon entropy served as the measure of repertoire diversity, while the Gini coefficient captured V-J evenness. Clonotypes shared by more than one individual were considered public. TCRdb reanalyzed the raw reads on its own, using fastp at Q25 for trimming and MiXCR for clone calling, and kept in-frame beta chains. Identical CDR3 protein sequences are pooled into one entry, listed with their most common genes and DNA. TCRdb, not the authors, supplied the V and J calls. The sample table lists fewer than 400,000 distinct CDR3 sequences, about 20% of them with a count of one. Less than 25% of the sample is held by the ten biggest clonotypes.

The chain links TRBV6-1 with TRBJ2-7; the central 8 bases match TRBD2. The sample consisted of peripheral blood mononuclear cells (PBMCs), taken when the disease was refractory, from a patient treated with antithyroid drugs. The TCR was taken from a female donor with Graves disease. The CDR3: CASTNGLANFYEQYF. Read as DNA, the sequence is TGTGCCAGTACCAATGGACTAGCCAACTTCTACGAGCAGTACTTC.